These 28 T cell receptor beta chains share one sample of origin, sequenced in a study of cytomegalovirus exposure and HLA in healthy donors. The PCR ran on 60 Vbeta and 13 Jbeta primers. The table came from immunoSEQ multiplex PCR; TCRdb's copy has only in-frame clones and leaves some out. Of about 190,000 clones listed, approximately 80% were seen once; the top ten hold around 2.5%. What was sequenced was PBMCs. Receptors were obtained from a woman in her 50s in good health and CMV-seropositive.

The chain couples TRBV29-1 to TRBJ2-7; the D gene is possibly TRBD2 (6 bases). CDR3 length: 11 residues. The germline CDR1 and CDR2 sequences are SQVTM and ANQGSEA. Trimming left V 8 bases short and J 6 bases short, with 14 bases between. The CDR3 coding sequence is TGCAGCACCCGACGGGGAGGCGAGCAGTACTTC. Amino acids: CSTRRGGEQYF.

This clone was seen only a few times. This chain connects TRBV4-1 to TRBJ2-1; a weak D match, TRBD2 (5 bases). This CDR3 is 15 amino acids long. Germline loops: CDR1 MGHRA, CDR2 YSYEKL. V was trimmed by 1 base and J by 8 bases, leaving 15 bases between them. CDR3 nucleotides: TGCGCCAGCAGCCAAGGGCCATCCACCGGGGATGAGCAGTTCTTC. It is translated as CASSQGPSTGDEQFF.

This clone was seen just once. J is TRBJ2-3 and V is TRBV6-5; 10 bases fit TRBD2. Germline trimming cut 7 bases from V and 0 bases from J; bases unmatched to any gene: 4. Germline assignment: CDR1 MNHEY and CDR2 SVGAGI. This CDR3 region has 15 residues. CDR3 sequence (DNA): TGTGCCAGCATCTCTAGCGGGGGCAGCACAGATACGCAGTATTTT. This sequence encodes CASISSGGSTDTQYF.

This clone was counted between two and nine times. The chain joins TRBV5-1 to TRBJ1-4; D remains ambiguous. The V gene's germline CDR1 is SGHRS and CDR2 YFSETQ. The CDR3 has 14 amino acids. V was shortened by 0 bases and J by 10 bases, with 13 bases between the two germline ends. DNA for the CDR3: TGCGCCAGCAGCTTGGAGGGAAACGAGGGAAAACTGTTTTTT. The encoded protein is CASSLEGNEGKLFF.

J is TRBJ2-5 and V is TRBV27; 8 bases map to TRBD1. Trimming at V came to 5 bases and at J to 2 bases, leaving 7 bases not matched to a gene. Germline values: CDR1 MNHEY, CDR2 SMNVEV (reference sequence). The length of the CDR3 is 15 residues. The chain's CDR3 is CASSPDWTGQETQYF. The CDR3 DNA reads TGTGCCAGCAGTCCCGATTGGACAGGGCAAGAGACCCAGTACTTC.

The CDR3 sequence is CASSLRGQGANTEAFF. CDR3 bases: TGCGCCAGCAGCTTGCGCGGACAAGGGGCGAACACTGAAGCTTTCTTT. V and J are TRBV5-1 and TRBJ1-1; a weak D match, TRBD1 (5 bases). Looked up from germline, CDR1 is SGHRS and CDR2 is YFSETQ. V lost 1 base and J lost 1, with 14 bases in between. The CDR3 length is 16 residues.

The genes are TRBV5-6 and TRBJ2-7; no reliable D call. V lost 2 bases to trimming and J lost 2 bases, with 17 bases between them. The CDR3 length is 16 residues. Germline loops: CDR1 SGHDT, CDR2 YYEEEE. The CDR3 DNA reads TGTGCCAGCAGCTTAGCAGGTCCCGTAGGTGCCTACGAGCAGTACTTC. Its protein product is CASSLAGPVGAYEQYF.

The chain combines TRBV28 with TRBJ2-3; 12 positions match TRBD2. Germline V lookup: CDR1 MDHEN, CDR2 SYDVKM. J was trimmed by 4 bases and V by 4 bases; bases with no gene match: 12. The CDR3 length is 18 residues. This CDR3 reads CASSSKRLAGGPPDTQYF. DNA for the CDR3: TGTGCCAGCAGTTCCAAGCGGCTAGCGGGGGGGCCACCAGATACGCAGTATTTT.

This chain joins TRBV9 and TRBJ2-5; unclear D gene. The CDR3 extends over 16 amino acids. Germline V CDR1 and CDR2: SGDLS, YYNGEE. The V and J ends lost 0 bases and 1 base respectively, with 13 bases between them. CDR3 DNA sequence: TGTGCCAGCAGCGTAGGTCGAGGATTGGGCCAAGAGACCCAGTACTTC. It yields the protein CASSVGRGLGQETQYF. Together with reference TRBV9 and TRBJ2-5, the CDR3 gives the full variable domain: DSGVTQTPKHLITATGQRVTLRCSPRSGDLSVYWYQQSLDQGLQFLIQYYNGEERAKGNILERFSAQQFPDLHSELNLSSLELGDSALYFCASSVGRGLGQETQYFGPGTRLLVL.

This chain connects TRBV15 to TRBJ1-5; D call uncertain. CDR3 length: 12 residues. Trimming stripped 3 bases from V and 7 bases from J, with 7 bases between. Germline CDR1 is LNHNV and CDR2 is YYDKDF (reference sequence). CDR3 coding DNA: TGTGCCACCAGCAGCGCAGAACAGCCCCAGCATTTT. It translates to CATSSAEQPQHF.

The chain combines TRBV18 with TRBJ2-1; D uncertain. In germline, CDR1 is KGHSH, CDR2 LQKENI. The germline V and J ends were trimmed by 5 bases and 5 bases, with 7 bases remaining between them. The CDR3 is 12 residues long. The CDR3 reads CASSSQDNEQFF. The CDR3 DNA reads TGTGCCAGCTCAAGCCAGGACAATGAGCAGTTCTTC.

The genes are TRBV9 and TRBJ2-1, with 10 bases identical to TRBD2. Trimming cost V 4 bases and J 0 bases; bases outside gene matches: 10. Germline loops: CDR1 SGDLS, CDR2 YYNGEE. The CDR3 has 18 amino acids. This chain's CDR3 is CASSPRLAGMSSYNEQFF. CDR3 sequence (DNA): TGTGCCAGCAGCCCCCGACTAGCGGGCATGAGCTCCTACAATGAGCAGTTCTTC.

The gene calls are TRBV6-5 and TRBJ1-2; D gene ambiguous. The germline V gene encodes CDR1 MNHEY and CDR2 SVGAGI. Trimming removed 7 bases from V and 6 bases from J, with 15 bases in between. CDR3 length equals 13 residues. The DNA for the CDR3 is TGTGCCAGCACTAAGGGAGACATCCATGGCTACACCTTC. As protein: CASTKGDIHGYTF.

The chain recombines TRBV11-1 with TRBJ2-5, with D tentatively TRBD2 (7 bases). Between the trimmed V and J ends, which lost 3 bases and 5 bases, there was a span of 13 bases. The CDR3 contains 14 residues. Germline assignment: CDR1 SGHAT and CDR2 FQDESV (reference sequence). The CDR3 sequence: CASSLGGGQETQYF. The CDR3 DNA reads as TGTGCCAGCAGCTTGGGGGGGGGCCAGGAGACCCAGTACTTC.

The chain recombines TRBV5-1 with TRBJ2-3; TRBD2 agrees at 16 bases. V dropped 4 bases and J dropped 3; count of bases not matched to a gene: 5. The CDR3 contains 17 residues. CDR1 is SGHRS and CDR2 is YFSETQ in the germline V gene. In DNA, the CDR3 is TGCGCCAGCAGCGCCGGGACTAGCGGGGGGGTAACAGATACGCAGTATTTT. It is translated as CASSAGTSGGVTDTQYF.

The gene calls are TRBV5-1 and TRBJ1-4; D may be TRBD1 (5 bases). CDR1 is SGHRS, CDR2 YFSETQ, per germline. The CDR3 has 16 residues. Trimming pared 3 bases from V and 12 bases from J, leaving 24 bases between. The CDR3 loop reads CASSSQGAQMPGELFF. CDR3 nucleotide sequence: TGCGCCAGCAGCTCACAAGGGGCTCAGATGCCGGGGGAACTGTTTTTT.

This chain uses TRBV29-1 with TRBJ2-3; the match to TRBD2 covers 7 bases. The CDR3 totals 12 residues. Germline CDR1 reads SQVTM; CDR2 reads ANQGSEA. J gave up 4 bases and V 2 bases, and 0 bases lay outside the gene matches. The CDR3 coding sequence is TGCAGCGTTGAAACTAGCGCAGATACGCAGTATTTT. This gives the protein CSVETSADTQYF.

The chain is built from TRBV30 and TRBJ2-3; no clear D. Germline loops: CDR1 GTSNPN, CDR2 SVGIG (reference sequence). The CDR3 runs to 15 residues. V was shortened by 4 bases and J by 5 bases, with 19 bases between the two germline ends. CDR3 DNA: TGTGCCTGGACCCCCGTTGGGCAGGCCCTAGATACGCAGTATTTT. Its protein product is CAWTPVGQALDTQYF.

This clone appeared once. CDR3 sequence reads: CASSETSGGGQETQYF. DNA for the CDR3: TGTGCCAGCAGTGAAACTAGCGGGGGGGGACAAGAGACCCAGTACTTC. The chain is built from TRBV6-1 and TRBJ2-5, with 13 bases identical to TRBD2. This CDR3 spans 16 amino acids. Looked up from germline, CDR1 is MNHNS and CDR2 is SASEGT. V dropped 2 bases and J dropped 2; count of bases not matched to a gene: 2.

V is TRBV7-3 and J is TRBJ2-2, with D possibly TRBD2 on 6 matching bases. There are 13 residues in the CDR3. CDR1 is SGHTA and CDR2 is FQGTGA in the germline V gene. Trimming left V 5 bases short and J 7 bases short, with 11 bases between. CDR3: CASSPGGSGELFF. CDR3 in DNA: TGTGCCAGCAGCCCTGGGGGGAGCGGGGAGCTGTTTTTT.

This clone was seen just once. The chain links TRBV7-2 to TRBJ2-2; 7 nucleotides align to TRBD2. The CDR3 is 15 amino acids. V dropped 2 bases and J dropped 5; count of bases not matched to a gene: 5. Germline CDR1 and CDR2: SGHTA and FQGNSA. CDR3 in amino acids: CASSLRGTTTGELFF. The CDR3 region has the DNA TGTGCCAGCAGCTTACGGGGGACTACGACCGGGGAGCTGTTTTTT.

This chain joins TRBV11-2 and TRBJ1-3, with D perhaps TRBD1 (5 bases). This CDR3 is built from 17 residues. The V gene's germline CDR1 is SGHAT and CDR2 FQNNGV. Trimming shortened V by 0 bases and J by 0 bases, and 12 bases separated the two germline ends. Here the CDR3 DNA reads TGTGCCAGCAGCTTAGAAAGGAGTGGGGCCTCTGGAAACACCATATATTTT. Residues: CASSLERSGASGNTIYF. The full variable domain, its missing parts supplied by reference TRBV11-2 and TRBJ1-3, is EAGVAQSPRYKIIEKRQSVAFWCNPISGHATLYWYQQILGQGPKLLIQFQNNGVVDDSQLPKDRFSAERLKGVDSTLKIQPAKLEDSAVYLCASSLERSGASGNTIYFGEGSWLTVV.

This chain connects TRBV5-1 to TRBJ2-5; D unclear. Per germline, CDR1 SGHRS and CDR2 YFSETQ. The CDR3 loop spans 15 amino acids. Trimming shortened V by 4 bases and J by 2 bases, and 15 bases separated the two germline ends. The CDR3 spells CASSPLPGSQETQYF. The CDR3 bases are TGCGCCAGCAGCCCCCTCCCGGGTAGTCAAGAGACCCAGTACTTC. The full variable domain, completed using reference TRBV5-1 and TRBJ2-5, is KAGVTQTPRYLIKTRGQQVTLSCSPISGHRSVSWYQQTPGQGLQFLFEYFSETQRNKGNFPGRFSGRQFSNSRSEMNVSTLELGDSALYLCASSPLPGSQETQYFGPGTRLLVL.

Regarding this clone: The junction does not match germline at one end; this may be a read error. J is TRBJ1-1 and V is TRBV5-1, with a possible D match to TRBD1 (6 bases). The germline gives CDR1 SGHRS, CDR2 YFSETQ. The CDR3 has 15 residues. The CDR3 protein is CASGLPGGERTEAFF. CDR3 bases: TGCGCCAGCGGCTTGCCGGGGGGCGAAAGAACTGAAGCTTTCTTT. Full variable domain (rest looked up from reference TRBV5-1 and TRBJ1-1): KAGVTQTPRYLIKTRGQQVTLSCSPISGHRSVSWYQQTPGQGLQFLFEYFSETQRNKGNFPGRFSGRQFSNSRSEMNVSTLELGDSALYLCASGLPGGERTEAFFGQGTRLTVV.

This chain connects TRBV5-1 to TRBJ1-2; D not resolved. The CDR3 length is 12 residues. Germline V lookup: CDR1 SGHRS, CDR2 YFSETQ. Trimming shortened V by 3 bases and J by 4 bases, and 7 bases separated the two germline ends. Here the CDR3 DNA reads TGCGCCAGCAGCTCAGACATCTATGGCTACACCTTC. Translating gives CASSSDIYGYTF. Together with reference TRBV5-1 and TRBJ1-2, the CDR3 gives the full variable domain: KAGVTQTPRYLIKTRGQQVTLSCSPISGHRSVSWYQQTPGQGLQFLFEYFSETQRNKGNFPGRFSGRQFSNSRSEMNVSTLELGDSALYLCASSSDIYGYTFGSGTRLTVV.

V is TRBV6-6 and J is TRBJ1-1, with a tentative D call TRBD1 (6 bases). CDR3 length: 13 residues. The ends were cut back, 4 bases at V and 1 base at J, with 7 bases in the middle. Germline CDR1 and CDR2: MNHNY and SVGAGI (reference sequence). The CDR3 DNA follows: TGTGCCAGCAGTTTACAGGGGAACACTGAAGCTTTCTTT. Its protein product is CASSLQGNTEAFF.

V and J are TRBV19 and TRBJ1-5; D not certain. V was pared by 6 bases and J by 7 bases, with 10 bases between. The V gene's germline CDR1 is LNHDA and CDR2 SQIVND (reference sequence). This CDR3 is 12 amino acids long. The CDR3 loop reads CASSLGEQPQHF. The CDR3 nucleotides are TGTGCCAGTAGCTTGGGAGAACAGCCCCAGCATTTT.

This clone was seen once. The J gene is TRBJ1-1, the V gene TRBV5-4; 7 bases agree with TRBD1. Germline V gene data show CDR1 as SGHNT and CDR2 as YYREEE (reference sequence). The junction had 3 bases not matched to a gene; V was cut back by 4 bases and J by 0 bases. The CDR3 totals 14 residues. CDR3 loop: CASSEGQLNTEAFF. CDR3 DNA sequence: TGTGCCAGCAGCGAGGGACAGCTGAACACTGAAGCTTTCTTT.